The clone carrying this T cell receptor beta chain was counted between two and nine times. The sample originates from a study of blood T cell repertoires in COVID-19. Study details: Spain, Italy and the United States supplied samples that represented acute and convalescent COVID-19. T cells, B-cell-depleted T cells, or PBMCs provided the cDNA or gDNA that served as material.

Sequenced by immunoSEQ multiplex PCR; TCRdb stores in-frame clones only, minus some. The sample lists 50,000 to 80,000 clones; around 80% were seen once. In germline, CDR1 is SQVTM, CDR2 ANQGSEA. This CDR3 is 13 amino acids long. V was pared by 3 bases and J by 3 bases, with 9 bases between. J is TRBJ1-5 and V is TRBV29-1, with a tentative D call TRBD1 (5 bases). Sequenced input: peripheral blood. The receptor was isolated from a human donor in a cohort sampled during active COVID-19. DNA of the CDR3: TGCAGCGTTGATCAGGGACTCAATCAGCCCCAGCATTTT. It translates to CSVDQGLNQPQHF.